A selection of T cell receptor beta chains follows, all from one sample in a study of blood T cell repertoires in COVID-19. The protocol was immunoSEQ multiplex PCR, while the TCRdb copy is restricted to in-frame clones and leaves out a portion. The sample has approximately 280,000 clones; around nine tenths are singletons. Sequencing input: PBMCs or T cells enriched from blood (not recorded which). The source of these receptors is a young woman who had recovered from COVID-19. Each CDR3 is given with its conserved first and last residue. The D gene is left open where the match is weak. The size of a clone is reported for some rows only, either as once, few or many, or as a class for expanded clones.

V	J	size	D	DNA	CDR3
TRBV29-1	TRBJ2-7	few	TRBD2	TGCAGCGTTGGCCGGGGGGAGGGAAGTGTGTCCTACGAGCAGTACTTC	CSVGRGEGSVSYEQYF
TRBV28	TRBJ2-1	NA	TRBD2	TGTGCCAGCAGTTTATGGCGTCTAGCGGGGGGGACCTCCTACAATGAGCAGTTCTTC	CASSLWRLAGGTSYNEQFF
TRBV19	TRBJ1-2	NA	NA	TGTGCCAGTAGTATAGATCGGCTCGACGAGACACGCGCTCCGGGCTACACCTTC	CASSIDRLDETRAPGYTF
TRBV7-2	TRBJ1-5	NA	NA	TGTGCCAGCAGCTTAGGCGACAGTCGGTGGCAGCCCCAGCATTTT	CASSLGDSRWQPQHF
TRBV7-9	TRBJ2-7	NA	TRBD1	TGTGCCAGCAGCTTAGATCGGGACAGGGGAAACGAGCAGTACTTC	CASSLDRDRGNEQYF
TRBV5-1	TRBJ2-5	NA	TRBD2	TGCGCCAGCAGCCCCGGACTAGCGGGGGGCGGAAAGACCCAGTACTTC	CASSPGLAGGGKTQYF
TRBV28	TRBJ2-3	once	TRBD2	TGTGCCAGCAGTCTAGCGGGAGGGACCACAGATACGCAGTATTTT	CASSLAGGTTDTQYF
TRBV5-1	TRBJ1-1	NA	TRBD1	TGCGCCAGCAGCAGGGACAGGGGTTACACTGAAGCTTTCTTT	CASSRDRGYTEAFF
TRBV9	TRBJ2-7	NA	TRBD1	TGTGCCAGCAGCTCGAGACAGGGGGCAGAGGTCCACGAGCAGTACTTC	CASSSRQGAEVHEQYF
TRBV6-4	TRBJ2-1	few	TRBD2	TGTGCCAGCAGTACGACGATCAGCGGGGGGATCCGTGAGCAGTTCTTC	CASSTTISGGIREQFF
TRBV27	TRBJ2-7	NA	TRBD2	TGTGCCAGCAGTGAAATAGCGGGAGGCTCCTACGAGCAGTACTTC	CASSEIAGGSYEQYF
TRBV20-1	TRBJ1-3	few	TRBD1	TGCAGTGCTAGTTCCGAGACAGGGCTGGGAAACACCATATATTTT	CSASSETGLGNTIYF
TRBV7-8	TRBJ2-1	NA	NA	TGTGCCAGCAGCTTAGGGGCGGGGAGCTACAATGAGCAGTTCTTC	CASSLGAGSYNEQFF
TRBV6-1	TRBJ1-1	once	TRBD1	TGTGCCAGCAGTGACCGCCCGGGACAGGGAAACACTGAAGCTTTCTTT	CASSDRPGQGNTEAFF
TRBV7-3	TRBJ2-5	NA	NA	TGTGCCAGCAGCTCCTTTGGGGAGGCGGGGGAGACCCAGTACTTC	CASSSFGEAGETQYF
TRBV6-5	TRBJ1-4	many	NA	TGTGCCACCAGGGACTTGGGGCTGTTTTTT	CATRDLGLFF